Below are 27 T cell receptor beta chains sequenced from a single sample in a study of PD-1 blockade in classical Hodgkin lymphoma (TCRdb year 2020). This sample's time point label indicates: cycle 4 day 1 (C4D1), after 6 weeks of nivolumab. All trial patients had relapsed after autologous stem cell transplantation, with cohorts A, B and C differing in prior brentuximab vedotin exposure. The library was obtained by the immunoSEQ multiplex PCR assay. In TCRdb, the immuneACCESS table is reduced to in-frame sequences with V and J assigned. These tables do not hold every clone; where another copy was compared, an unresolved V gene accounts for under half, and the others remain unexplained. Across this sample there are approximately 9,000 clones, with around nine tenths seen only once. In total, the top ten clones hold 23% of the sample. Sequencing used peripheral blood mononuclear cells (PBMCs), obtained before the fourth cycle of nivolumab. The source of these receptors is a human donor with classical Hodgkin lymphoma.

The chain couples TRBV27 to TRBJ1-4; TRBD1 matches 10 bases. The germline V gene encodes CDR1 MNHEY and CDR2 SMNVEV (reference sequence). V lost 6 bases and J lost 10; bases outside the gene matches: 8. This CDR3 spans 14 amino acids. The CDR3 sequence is CASRPGQGSGKLFF. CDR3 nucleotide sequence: TGTGCCAGCAGGCCGGGACAGGGGTCAGGAAAACTGTTTTTT.

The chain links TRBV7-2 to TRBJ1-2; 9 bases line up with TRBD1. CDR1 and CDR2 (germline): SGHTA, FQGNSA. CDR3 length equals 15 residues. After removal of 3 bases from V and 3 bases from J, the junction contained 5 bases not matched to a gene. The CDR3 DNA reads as TGTGCCAGCAGCTTTACAGGACAGGGGCACTATGGCTACACCTTC. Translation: CASSFTGQGHYGYTF. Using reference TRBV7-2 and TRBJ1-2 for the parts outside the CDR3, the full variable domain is GAGVSQSPSNKVTEKGKDVELRCDPISGHTALYWYRQSLGQGLEFLIYFQGNSAPDKSGLPSDRFSAERTGGSVSTLTIQRTQQEDSAVYLCASSFTGQGHYGYTFGSGTRLTVV.

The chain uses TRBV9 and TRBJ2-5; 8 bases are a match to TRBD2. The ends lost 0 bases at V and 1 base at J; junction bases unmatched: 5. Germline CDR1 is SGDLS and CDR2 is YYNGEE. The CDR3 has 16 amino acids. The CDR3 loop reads CASSVGASGFQETQYF. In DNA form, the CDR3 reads TGTGCCAGCAGCGTAGGCGCTAGCGGGTTCCAAGAGACCCAGTACTTC.

CDR3 nucleotide sequence: TGTGCCAGCCTCCCCCTAGCGGGGGGGCTCAATGAGCAGTTCTTC. It yields the protein CASLPLAGGLNEQFF. V gene TRBV27 combines with J gene TRBJ2-1, with 12 bases matching TRBD2. CDR1 MNHEY and CDR2 SMNVEV come from the germline V gene (reference sequence). This CDR3 has 15 residues. After removal of 8 bases from V and 6 bases from J, the junction contained 8 bases not matched to a gene.

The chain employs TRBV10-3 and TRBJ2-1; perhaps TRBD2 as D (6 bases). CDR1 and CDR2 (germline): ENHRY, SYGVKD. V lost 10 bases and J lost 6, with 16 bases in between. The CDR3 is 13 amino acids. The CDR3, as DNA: TGTGCCACTACGGGGGTACCTCCCAATGAGCAGTTCTTC. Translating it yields CATTGVPPNEQFF.

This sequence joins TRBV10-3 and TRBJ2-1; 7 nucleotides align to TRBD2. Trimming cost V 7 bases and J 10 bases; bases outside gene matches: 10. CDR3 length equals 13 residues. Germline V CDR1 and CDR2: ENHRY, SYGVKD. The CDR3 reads CAITHSRGSEQFF. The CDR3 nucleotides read TGTGCCATCACCCACTCGCGGGGGAGCGAGCAGTTCTTC.

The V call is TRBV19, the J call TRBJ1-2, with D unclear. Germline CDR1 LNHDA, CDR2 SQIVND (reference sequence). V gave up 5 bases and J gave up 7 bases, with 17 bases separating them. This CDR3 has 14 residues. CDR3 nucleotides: TGTGCCAGTAGTCCCGGAGGAGTCTCCGGTGGCTACACCTTC. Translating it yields CASSPGGVSGGYTF.

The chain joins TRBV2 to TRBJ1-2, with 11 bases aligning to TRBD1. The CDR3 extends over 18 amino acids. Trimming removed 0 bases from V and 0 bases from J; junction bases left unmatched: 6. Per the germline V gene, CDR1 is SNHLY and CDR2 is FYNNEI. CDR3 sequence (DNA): TGTGCCAGCAGTGAAGCCGCGGGACAGGGGGTGTCTAACTATGGCTACACCTTC. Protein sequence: CASSEAAGQGVSNYGYTF.

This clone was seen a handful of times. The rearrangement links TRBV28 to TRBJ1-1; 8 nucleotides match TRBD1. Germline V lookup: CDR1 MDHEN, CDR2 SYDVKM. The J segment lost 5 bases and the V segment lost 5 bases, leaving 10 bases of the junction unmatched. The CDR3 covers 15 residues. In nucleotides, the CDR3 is TGTGCCAGCAGTCCCCTAGGACAGGGCGCGACTGAAGCTTTCTTT. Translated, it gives CASSPLGQGATEAFF.

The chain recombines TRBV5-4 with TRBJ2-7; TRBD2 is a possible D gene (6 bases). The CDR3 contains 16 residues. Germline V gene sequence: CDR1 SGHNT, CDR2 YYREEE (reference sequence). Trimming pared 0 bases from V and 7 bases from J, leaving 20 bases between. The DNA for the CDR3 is TGTGCCAGCAGCTTGGTGCGTTCGGGGGATCTGAGAGAGCAGTACTTC. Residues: CASSLVRSGDLREQYF.

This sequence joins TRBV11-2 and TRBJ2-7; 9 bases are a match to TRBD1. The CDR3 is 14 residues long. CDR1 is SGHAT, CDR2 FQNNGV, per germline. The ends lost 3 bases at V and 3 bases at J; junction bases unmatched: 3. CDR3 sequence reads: CASSLGQGGYEQYF. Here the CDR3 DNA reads TGTGCCAGCAGCTTGGGACAGGGAGGCTACGAGCAGTACTTC.

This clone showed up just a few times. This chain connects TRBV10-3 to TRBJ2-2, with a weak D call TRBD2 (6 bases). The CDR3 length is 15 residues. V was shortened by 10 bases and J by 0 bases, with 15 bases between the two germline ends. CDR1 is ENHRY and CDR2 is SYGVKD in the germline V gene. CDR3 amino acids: CASGAGLPNTGELFF. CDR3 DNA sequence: TGTGCCAGCGGGGCGGGACTCCCGAACACCGGGGAGCTGTTTTTT.

CDR3 sequence (DNA): TGTGCCAGCAGCTTATATCGCGGGGAGGAGACCCAGTACTTC. Its protein is CASSLYRGEETQYF. The rearrangement links TRBV7-7 to TRBJ2-5; possibly TRBD2 for D (6 bases). The length of the CDR3 is 14 residues. Germline CDR1 and CDR2: SSHAT and FNYEAQ (reference sequence). With 2 bases removed from V and 5 bases from J, the gap between germline ends came to 12 bases.

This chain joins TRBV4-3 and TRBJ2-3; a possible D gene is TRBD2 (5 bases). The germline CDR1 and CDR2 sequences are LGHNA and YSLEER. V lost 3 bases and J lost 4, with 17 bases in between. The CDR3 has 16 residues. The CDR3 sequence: CASSQSEKRRSDTQYF. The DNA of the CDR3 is TGCGCCAGCAGCCAGTCGGAGAAGCGGCGTTCAGATACGCAGTATTTT.

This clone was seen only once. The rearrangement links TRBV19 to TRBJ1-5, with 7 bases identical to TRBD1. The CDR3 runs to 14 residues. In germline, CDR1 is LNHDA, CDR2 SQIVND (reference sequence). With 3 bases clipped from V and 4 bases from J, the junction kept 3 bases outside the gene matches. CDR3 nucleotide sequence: TGTGCCAGTAGTATTACAGGGGTGAATCAGCCCCAGCATTTT. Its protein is CASSITGVNQPQHF. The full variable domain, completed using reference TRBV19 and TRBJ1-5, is DGGITQSPKYLFRKEGQNVTLSCEQNLNHDAMYWYRQDPGQGLRLIYYSQIVNDFQKGDIAEGYSVSREKKESFPLTVTSAQKNPTAFYLCASSITGVNQPQHFGDGTRLSIL.

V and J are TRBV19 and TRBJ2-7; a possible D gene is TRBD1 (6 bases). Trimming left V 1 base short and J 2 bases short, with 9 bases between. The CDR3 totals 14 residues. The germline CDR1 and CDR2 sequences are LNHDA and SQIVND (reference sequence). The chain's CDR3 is CASSIAAGAYEQYF. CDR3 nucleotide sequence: TGTGCCAGTAGTATAGCGGCAGGGGCCTACGAGCAGTACTTC. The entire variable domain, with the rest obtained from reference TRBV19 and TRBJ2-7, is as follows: DGGITQSPKYLFRKEGQNVTLSCEQNLNHDAMYWYRQDPGQGLRLIYYSQIVNDFQKGDIAEGYSVSREKKESFPLTVTSAQKNPTAFYLCASSIAAGAYEQYFGPGTRLTVT.

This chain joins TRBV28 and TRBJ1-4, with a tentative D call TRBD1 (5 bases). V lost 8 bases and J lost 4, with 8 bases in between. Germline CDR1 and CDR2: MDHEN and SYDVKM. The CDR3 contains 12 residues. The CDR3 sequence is CASGGDNEKLFF. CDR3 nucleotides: TGTGCCAGCGGGGGGGATAATGAAAAACTGTTTTTT.

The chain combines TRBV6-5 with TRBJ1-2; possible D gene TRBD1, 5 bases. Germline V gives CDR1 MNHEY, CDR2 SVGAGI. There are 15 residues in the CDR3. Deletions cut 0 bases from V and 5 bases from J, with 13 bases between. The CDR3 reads CASSYSQAEGYGYTF. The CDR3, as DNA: TGTGCCAGCAGTTACTCCCAGGCAGAGGGGTATGGCTACACCTTC.

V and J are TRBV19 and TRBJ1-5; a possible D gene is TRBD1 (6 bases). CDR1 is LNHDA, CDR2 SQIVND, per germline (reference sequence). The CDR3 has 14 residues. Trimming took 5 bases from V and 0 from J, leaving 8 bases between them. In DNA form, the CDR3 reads TGTGCCAGTAGTGCGGACAGTAGCAATCAGCCCCAGCATTTT. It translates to CASSADSSNQPQHF.

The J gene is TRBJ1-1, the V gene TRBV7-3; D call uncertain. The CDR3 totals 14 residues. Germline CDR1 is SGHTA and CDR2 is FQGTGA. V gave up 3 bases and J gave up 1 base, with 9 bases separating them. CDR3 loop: CASSLYGRNTEAFF. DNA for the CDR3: TGTGCCAGCAGCTTGTACGGGCGGAACACTGAAGCTTTCTTT.

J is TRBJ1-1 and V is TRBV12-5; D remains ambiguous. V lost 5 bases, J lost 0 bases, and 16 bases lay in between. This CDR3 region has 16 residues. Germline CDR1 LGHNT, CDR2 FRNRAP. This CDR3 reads CASGQKREILNTEAFF. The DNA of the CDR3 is TGTGCTAGTGGTCAAAAGAGAGAAATCTTGAACACTGAAGCTTTCTTT.

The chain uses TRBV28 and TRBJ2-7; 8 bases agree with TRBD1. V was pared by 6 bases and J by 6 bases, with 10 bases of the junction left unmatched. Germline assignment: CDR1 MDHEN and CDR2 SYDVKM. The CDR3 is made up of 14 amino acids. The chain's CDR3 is CASRTGQGAREQYF. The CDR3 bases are TGTGCCAGCAGGACGGGCCAGGGGGCGCGCGAGCAGTACTTC.

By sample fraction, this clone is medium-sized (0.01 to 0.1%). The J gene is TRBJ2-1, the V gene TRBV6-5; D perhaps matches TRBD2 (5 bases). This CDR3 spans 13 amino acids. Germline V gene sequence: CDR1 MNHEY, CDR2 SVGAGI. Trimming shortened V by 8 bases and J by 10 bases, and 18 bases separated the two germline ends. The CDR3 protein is CASGVPSGDEQFF. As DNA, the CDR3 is TGTGCCAGCGGCGTTCCGAGCGGTGACGAGCAGTTCTTC.

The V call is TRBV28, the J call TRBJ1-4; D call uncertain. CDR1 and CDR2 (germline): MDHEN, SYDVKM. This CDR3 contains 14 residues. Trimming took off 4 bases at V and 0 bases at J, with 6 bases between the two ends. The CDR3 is CASSYIATNEKLFF. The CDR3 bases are TGTGCCAGCAGTTACATCGCAACTAATGAAAAACTGTTTTTT. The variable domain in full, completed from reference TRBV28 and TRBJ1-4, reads DVKVTQSSRYLVKRTGEKVFLECVQDMDHENMFWYRQDPGLGLRLIYFSYDVKMKEKGDIPEGYSVSREKKERFSLILESASTNQTSMYLCASSYIATNEKLFFGSGTQLSVL.

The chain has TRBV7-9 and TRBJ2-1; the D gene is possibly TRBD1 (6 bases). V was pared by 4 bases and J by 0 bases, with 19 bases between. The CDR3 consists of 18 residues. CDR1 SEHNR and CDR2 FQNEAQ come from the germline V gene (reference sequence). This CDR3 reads CASSSLGSDSGSYNEQFF. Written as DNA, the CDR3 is TGTGCCAGCAGCTCTCTCGGCTCGGACAGCGGCTCCTACAATGAGCAGTTCTTC.

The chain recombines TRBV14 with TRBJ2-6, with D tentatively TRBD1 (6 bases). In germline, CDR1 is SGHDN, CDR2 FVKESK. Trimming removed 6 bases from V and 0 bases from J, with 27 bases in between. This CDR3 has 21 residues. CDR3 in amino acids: CASSQQRSDSRILSGANVLTF. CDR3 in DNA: TGTGCCAGCAGTCAACAACGATCGGACAGCCGCATCCTCTCTGGGGCCAACGTCCTGACTTTC.

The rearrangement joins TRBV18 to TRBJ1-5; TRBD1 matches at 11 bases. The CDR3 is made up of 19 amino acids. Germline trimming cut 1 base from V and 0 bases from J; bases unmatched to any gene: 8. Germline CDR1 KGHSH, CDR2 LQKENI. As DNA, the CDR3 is TGTGCCAGCTCACCACTGGGGACAGGGGGTCCGTATAGCAATCAGCCCCAGCATTTT. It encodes CASSPLGTGGPYSNQPQHF.